This TCR beta chain was sequenced during a study of blood T cell repertoires in COVID-19. Some clones are missing from TCRdb's copy, which holds only in-frame ones; the method was immunoSEQ multiplex PCR. The data show 130,000 to 150,000 clones, with less than 90% seen just once and roughly 6.2% held by the top ten. CDR1 is PRHDT and CDR2 is FYEKMQ in the germline V gene (reference sequence). Trimming took off 2 bases at V and 3 bases at J, with 8 bases between the two ends. The CDR3 contains 14 residues. The V call is TRBV13, the J call TRBJ1-5, with D uncertain. Material for sequencing was PBMCs or T cells enriched from blood (not recorded which). The clonotype comes from a woman aged 45 to 65 who had been exposed to COVID-19. The CDR3 DNA follows: TGTGCCAGCAGCTTAACAAAGTCCAATCAGCCCCAGCATTTT. Protein sequence: CASSLTKSNQPQHF. Full variable domain (remainder filled in from reference TRBV13 and TRBJ1-5): AAGVIQSPRHLIKEKRETATLKCYPIPRHDTVYWYQQGPGQDPQFLISFYEKMQSDKGSIPDRFSAQQFSDYHSELNMSSLELGDSALYFCASSLTKSNQPQHFGDGTRLSIL.